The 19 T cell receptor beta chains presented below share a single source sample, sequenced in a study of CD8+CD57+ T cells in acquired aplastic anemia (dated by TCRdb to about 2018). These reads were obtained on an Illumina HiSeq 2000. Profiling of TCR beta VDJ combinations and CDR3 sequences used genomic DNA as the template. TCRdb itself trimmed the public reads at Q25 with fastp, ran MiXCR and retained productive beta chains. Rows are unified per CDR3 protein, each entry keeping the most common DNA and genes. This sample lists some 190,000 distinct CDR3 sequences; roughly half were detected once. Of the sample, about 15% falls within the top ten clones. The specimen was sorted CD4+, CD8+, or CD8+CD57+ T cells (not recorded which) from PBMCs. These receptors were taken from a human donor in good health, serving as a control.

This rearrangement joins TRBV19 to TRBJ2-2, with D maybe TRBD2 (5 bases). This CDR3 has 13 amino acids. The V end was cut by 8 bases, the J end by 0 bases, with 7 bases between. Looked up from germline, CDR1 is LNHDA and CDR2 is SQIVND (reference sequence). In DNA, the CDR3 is TGTGCCAGTGCCGGGGCGAACACCGGGGAGCTGTTTTTT. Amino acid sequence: CASAGANTGELFF.

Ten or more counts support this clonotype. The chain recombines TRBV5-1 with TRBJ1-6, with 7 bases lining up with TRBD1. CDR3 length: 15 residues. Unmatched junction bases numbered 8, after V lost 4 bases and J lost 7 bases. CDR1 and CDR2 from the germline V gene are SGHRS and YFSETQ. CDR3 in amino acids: CASSVGSQGNSPLHF. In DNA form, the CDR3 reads TGCGCCAGCAGCGTGGGCTCACAGGGGAATTCACCCCTCCACTTT.

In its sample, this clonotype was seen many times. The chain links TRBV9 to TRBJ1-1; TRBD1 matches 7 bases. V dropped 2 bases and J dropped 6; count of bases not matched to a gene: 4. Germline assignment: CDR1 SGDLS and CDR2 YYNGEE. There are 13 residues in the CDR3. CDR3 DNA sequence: TGTGCCAGCAGCGTTCGACAGGGATCTGAAGCTTTCTTT. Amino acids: CASSVRQGSEAFF.

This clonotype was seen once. The DNA of the CDR3 is TGTGCCACCAGCAGCGATGCAAGGGGGTTCAATGAGCAGTTCTTC. This translates into CATSSDARGFNEQFF. The chain is built from TRBV15 and TRBJ2-1; TRBD1 might be the D (6 bases). The germline gives CDR1 LNHNV, CDR2 YYDKDF (reference sequence). This CDR3 spans 15 amino acids. Deletions cut 3 bases from V and 6 bases from J, with 15 bases between. Together with reference TRBV15 and TRBJ2-1, the CDR3 gives the full variable domain: DAMVIQNPRYQVTQFGKPVTLSCSQTLNHNVMYWYQQKSSQAPKLLFHYYDKDFNNEADTPDNFQSRRPNTSFCFLDIRSPGLGDTAMYLCATSSDARGFNEQFFGPGTRLTVL.

The CDR3 sequence: CATPGERREQYF. CDR3 sequence (DNA): TGTGCCACCCCGGGGGAGAGGCGGGAGCAGTACTTC. The genes are TRBV7-3 and TRBJ2-7, with D tentatively TRBD2 (6 bases). CDR3 length equals 12 residues. V dropped 10 bases and J dropped 7 bases, with 17 bases sitting between them. Germline assignment: CDR1 SGHTA and CDR2 FQGTGA.

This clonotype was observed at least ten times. This CDR3 reads CSARVMEKLFF. CDR3 coding DNA: TGCAGTGCTAGAGTAATGGAAAAACTGTTTTTT. This chain joins TRBV20-1 and TRBJ1-4; D gene uncertain. The CDR3 sequence is 11 residues long. Trimming shortened V by 1 base and J by 8 bases, and 5 bases separated the two germline ends. Per the germline V gene, CDR1 is DFQATT and CDR2 is SNEGSKA (reference sequence).

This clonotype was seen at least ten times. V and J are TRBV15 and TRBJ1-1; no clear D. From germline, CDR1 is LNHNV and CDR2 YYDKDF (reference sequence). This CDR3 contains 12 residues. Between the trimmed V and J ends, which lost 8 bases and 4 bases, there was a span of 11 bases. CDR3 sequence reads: CATSSWGTEAFF. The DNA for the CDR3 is TGTGCCACCTCGTCATGGGGCACTGAAGCTTTCTTT.

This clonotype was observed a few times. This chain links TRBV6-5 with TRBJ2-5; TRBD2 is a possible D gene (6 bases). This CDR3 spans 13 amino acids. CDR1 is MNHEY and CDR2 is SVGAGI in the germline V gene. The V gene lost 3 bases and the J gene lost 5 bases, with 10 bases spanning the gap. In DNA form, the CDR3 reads TGTGCCAGCAGTTATAAGGGGAGGGAGACCCAGTACTTC. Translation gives CASSYKGRETQYF.

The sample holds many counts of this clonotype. CDR3 protein: CASSLEARGAHNSPLHF. The CDR3 nucleotides are TGTGCCAGCAGCTTAGAAGCCAGGGGGGCCCATAATTCACCCCTCCACTTT. The chain combines TRBV11-2 with TRBJ1-6; TRBD1 agrees at 7 bases. Germline values: CDR1 SGHAT, CDR2 FQNNGV. J gave up 5 bases and V 0 bases, and 7 bases lay outside the gene matches. This CDR3 has 17 residues.

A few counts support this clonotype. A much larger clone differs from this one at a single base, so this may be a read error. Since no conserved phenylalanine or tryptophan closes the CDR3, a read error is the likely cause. CDR3 loop: CASSYRVGNNEQFL. The CDR3 DNA is TGCGCCAGCAGCTACAGGGTCGGAAACAATGAGCAGTTCCTC. This chain links TRBV5-1 with TRBJ2-1; D is perhaps TRBD1 (6 bases). Germline loops: CDR1 SGHRS, CDR2 YFSETQ. The V and J ends lost 3 bases and 5 bases respectively, with 12 bases between them. This CDR3 contains 14 residues.

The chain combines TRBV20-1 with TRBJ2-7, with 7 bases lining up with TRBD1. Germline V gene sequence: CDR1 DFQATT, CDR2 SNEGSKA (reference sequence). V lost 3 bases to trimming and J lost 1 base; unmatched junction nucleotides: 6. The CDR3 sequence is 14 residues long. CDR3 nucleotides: TGCAGTGCTAGTCTCCCAGGGGGATCCTACGAGCAGTACTTC. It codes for CSASLPGGSYEQYF.

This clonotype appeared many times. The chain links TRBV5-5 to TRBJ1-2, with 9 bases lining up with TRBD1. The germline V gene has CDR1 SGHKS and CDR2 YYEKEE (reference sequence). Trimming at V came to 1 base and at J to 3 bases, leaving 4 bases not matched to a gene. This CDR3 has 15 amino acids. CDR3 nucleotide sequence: TGTGCCAGCAGCTTGCACAGGGGGCGAGACTATGGCTACACCTTC. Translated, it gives CASSLHRGRDYGYTF. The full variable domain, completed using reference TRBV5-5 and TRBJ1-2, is DAGVTQSPTHLIKTRGQQVTLRCSPISGHKSVSWYQQVLGQGPQFIFQYYEKEERGRGNFPDRFSARQFPNYSSELNVNALLLGDSALYLCASSLHRGRDYGYTFGSGTRLTVV.

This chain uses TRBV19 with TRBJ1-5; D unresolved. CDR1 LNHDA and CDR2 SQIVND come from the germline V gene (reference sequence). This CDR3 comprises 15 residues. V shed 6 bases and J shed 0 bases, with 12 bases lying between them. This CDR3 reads CASSSKGYSNQPQHF. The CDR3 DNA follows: TGTGCCAGTAGCAGTAAGGGCTATAGCAATCAGCCCCAGCATTTT.

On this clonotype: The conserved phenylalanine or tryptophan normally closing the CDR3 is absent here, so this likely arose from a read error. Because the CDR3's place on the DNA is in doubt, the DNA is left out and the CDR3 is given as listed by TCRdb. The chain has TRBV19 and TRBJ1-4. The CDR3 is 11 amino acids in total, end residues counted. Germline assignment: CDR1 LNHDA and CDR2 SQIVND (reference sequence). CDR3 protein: CASSREEKLFL.

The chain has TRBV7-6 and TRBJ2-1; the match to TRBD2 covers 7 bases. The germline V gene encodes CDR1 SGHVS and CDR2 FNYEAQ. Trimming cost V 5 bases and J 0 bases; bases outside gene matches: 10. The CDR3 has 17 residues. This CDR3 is CASSLAPRGDSYNEQFF. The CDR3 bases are TGTGCCAGCAGCCTCGCACCCCGGGGGGACTCCTACAATGAGCAGTTCTTC.

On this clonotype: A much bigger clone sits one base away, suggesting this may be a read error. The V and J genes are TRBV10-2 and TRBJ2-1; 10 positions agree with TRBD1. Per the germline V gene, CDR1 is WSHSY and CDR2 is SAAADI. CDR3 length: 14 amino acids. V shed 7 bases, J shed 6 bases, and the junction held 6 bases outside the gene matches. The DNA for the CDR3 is TGCGCCAGCAACGCCGGGACAGGGGCCAATGAGCAGTTCTTC. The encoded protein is CASNAGTGANEQFF.

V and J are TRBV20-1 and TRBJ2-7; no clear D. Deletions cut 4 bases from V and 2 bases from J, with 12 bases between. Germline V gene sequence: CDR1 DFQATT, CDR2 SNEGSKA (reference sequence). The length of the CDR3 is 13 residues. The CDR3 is CSATPESPYEQYF. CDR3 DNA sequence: TGCAGTGCTACCCCGGAGTCGCCCTACGAGCAGTACTTC.

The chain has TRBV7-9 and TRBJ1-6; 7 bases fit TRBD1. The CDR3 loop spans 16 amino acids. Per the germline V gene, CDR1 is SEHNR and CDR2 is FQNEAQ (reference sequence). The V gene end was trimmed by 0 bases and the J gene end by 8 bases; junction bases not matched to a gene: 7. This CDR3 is CASSLAVGQRYSPLHF. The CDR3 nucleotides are TGTGCCAGCAGCTTAGCGGTGGGACAGCGATATTCACCCCTCCACTTT.

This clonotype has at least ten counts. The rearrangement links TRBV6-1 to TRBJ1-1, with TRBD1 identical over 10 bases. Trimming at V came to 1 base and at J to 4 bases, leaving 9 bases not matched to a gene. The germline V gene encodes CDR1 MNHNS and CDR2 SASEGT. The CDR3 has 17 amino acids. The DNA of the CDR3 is TGTGCCAGCAGTGAAGGAAGGACAGGGGGACGGGGCACTGAAGCTTTCTTT. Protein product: CASSEGRTGGRGTEAFF.